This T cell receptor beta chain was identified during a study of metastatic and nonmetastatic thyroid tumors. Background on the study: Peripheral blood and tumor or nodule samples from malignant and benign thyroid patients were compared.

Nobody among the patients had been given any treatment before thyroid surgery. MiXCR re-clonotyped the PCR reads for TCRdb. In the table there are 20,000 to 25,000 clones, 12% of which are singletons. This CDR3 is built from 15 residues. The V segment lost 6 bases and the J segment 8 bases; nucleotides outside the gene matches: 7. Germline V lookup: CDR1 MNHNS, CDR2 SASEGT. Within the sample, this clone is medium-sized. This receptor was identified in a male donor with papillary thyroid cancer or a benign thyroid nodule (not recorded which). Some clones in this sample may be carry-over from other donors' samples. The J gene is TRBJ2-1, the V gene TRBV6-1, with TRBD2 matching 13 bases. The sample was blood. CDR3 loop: CASSPTSGRAYEQFF. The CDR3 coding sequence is TGTGCCAGCAGCCCTACTAGCGGGAGGGCTTATGAGCAGTTCTTC.